This T cell receptor beta chain appears in the sequencing data of a study of beta chain features in type 1 diabetes. General observations from the study: Shortening of TCRB CDR3s, moderate but significant, appeared in all four CD4+ subsets of Type 1 diabetes patients.

Sorting based on CD45RO/CCR7/CD25/CD127/CD95/CD27 separated CD4+ naive, central memory, regulatory and stem cell-like memory cells. A word on this clone: Antigen specificity is unknown.

Expressed TCRB transcripts were sequenced, since all the RNA that had been isolated was reverse transcribed. The data were produced by immunoSEQ multiplex PCR, yet TCRdb's version contains in-frame clones alone and is incomplete. This table has 500,000 to 850,000 clones, about 14% appearing once. The CDR3 loop spans 16 amino acids. The V and J ends lost 0 bases and 3 bases respectively, with 15 bases between them. CDR1 is SGHVS, CDR2 FQNEAQ, per germline. The chain recombines TRBV7-8 with TRBJ2-7; weak D call: TRBD1 (6 bases). Sequencing used naive CD4+ T cells from blood. This TCR came from a man younger than 35 with type 1 diabetes. The CDR3 DNA follows: TGTGCCAGCAGCTTAGCCCTTGGGGGCACCAACTACGAGCAGTACTTC. Encoded protein: CASSLALGGTNYEQYF. The full variable domain, its missing parts supplied by reference TRBV7-8 and TRBJ2-7, is GAGVSQSPRYKVAKRGQDVALRCDPISGHVSLFWYQQALGQGPEFLTYFQNEAQLDKSGLPSDRFFAERPEGSVSTLKIQRTQQEDSAVYLCASSLALGGTNYEQYFGPGTRLTVT.